Below are 29 T cell receptor beta chains sequenced from a single sample in a study of T cell changes during pregnancy in multiple sclerosis. Clones were sequenced by immunoSEQ multiplex PCR, and TCRdb holds only the in-frame ones, with some missing. This table has about 76,000 clones, around 94% appearing once. This material consisted of peripheral blood, taken in the third trimester of pregnancy. The receptors originated from a female donor with multiple sclerosis, enrolled in a pregnancy study.

The CDR3 DNA sequence: TGCGCCAGCAGCCAGGGTCAGGGCAATCAGCCCCAGCATTTT. Translation: CASSQGQGNQPQHF. The chain uses TRBV4-1 and TRBJ1-5; D is unresolved. V was shortened by 3 bases and J by 2 bases, with 8 bases between the two germline ends. The germline CDR1 and CDR2 sequences are MGHRA and YSYEKL. This CDR3 spans 14 amino acids.

J is TRBJ2-1 and V is TRBV14, with 9 nucleotides matching TRBD2. The CDR3 covers 15 residues. The germline V gene encodes CDR1 SGHDN and CDR2 FVKESK. V was clipped by 5 bases and J by 7 bases; unmatched bases: 9. The CDR3 DNA reads as TGTGCCAGCAGCGCCCCCGGGACTAGCATTAATGAGCAGTTCTTC. Amino acids: CASSAPGTSINEQFF.

This clone was found a few times. The chain recombines TRBV10-3 with TRBJ1-1, with 11 bases fitting TRBD1. Germline V gene lookup returns CDR1 ENHRY and CDR2 SYGVKD. The ends lost 2 bases at V and 5 bases at J; junction bases unmatched: 4. This CDR3 has 15 amino acids. As DNA, the CDR3 is TGTGCCATCAGTGAGCCGGGGACAGGGGGGACTGAAGCTTTCTTT. Protein product: CAISEPGTGGTEAFF.

This clone appeared a single time. The J gene is TRBJ2-7, the V gene TRBV7-6; D is ambiguous. CDR1 and CDR2 (germline): SGHVS, FNYEAQ. Trimming removed 0 bases at V and 0 bases at J, with 3 bases between. The CDR3 is 13 amino acids. CDR3 sequence reads: CASSLASSYEQYF. Written as DNA, the CDR3 is TGTGCCAGCAGCTTAGCGAGCTCCTACGAGCAGTACTTC.

J is TRBJ1-5 and V is TRBV18, with 7 bases identical to TRBD1. After removal of 2 bases from V and 4 bases from J, the junction contained 2 bases not matched to a gene. There are 14 residues in the CDR3. CDR1 is KGHSH, CDR2 LQKENI, per germline. CDR3: CASSPNRGNQPQHF. CDR3 sequence (DNA): TGTGCCAGCTCACCAAACAGGGGAAATCAGCCCCAGCATTTT.

This sequence joins TRBV5-1 and TRBJ2-5, with 11 bases that match TRBD2. CDR3 length: 16 residues. With 0 bases clipped from V and 2 bases from J, the junction kept 3 bases outside the gene matches. CDR1 and CDR2 from the germline V gene are SGHRS and YFSETQ. The CDR3, as DNA: TGCGCCAGCAGCTTGGCTAGCGGGGGGCTACAAGAGACCCAGTACTTC. Translated: CASSLASGGLQETQYF.

To note about this clone: One end of the junction varies from germline; a read error may be responsible. The rearrangement uses TRBV7-7 and TRBJ2-7; maybe TRBD1 (6 bases). Germline lookup yields CDR1 SSHAT and CDR2 FNYEAQ (reference sequence). The CDR3 has 13 residues. In DNA, the CDR3 is TGTGCTAGCAGCTTGGGCGACAGGCTCGAGCAGTACTTC. This encodes CASSLGDRLEQYF.

DNA for the CDR3: TGTGCCAGCGTGGCTGACCTAGGAGAAAAACTGTTTTTT. It codes for CASVADLGEKLFF. The chain is built from TRBV7-2 and TRBJ1-4, with D unclear. Germline V gene lookup returns CDR1 SGHTA and CDR2 FQGNSA. V was clipped by 8 bases and J by 8 bases, with 15 bases between them. The CDR3 totals 13 residues.

The chain uses TRBV21-1 and TRBJ1-6; TRBD1, as called in the table, went unchecked against the DNA. TRBV21-1 corresponds to a pseudogene. This CDR3 is 13 amino acids long. CDR3 residues: CASSSYQAIPLHF. As DNA, the CDR3 is TGTGCCAGCAGCAGTTACCAGGCAATCCCCCTCCACTTT.

The chain uses TRBV7-2 and TRBJ1-2; 7 bases are a match to TRBD1. Germline CDR1 is SGHTA and CDR2 is FQGNSA. The CDR3 length is 18 residues. The V gene end was trimmed by 1 base and the J gene end by 2 bases; junction bases not matched to a gene: 13. The CDR3 bases are TGTGCCAGCAGCTTAGGAGGCCCCGGACAGGCCGACAACTATGGCTACACCTTC. It codes for CASSLGGPGQADNYGYTF. Based on the CDR3 plus reference TRBV7-2 and TRBJ1-2, the full variable domain is GAGVSQSPSNKVTEKGKDVELRCDPISGHTALYWYRQSLGQGLEFLIYFQGNSAPDKSGLPSDRFSAERTGGSVSTLTIQRTQQEDSAVYLCASSLGGPGQADNYGYTFGSGTRLTVV.

J is TRBJ1-6 and V is TRBV7-3; D remains ambiguous. Trimming pared 2 bases from V and 6 bases from J, leaving 8 bases between. Germline CDR1 is SGHTA and CDR2 is FQGTGA. CDR3 size: 14 residues. The CDR3: CASSLAGVNSPLHF. In nucleotides, the CDR3 is TGTGCCAGCAGCTTAGCCGGGGTTAATTCACCCCTCCACTTT.

J is TRBJ2-7 and V is TRBV9, with 8 bases fitting TRBD1. Unmatched junction bases numbered 2, after V lost 0 bases and J lost 0 bases. Looked up from germline, CDR1 is SGDLS and CDR2 is YYNGEE. The CDR3 covers 15 residues. CDR3 residues: CASSVGGTGSYEQYF. The DNA of the CDR3 is TGTGCCAGCAGCGTAGGGGGGACAGGCTCCTACGAGCAGTACTTC.

The chain carries TRBV6-6 and TRBJ2-7; D is possibly TRBD1 (6 bases). The ends were cut back, 7 bases at V and 0 bases at J, with 16 bases in the middle. Germline CDR1 is MNHNY and CDR2 is SVGAGI (reference sequence). The length of the CDR3 is 15 residues. The CDR3 is CASTSLQGSSYEQYF. The CDR3 DNA reads as TGTGCCAGCACCTCCTTACAGGGTAGCTCCTACGAGCAGTACTTC.

The J gene is TRBJ2-7, the V gene TRBV6-5; tentatively, D is TRBD1 (5 bases). The V end lost 0 bases, the J end lost 3 bases, and 9 bases lay between the germline ends. The CDR3 length is 14 residues. Germline loops: CDR1 MNHEY, CDR2 SVGAGI. The CDR3 region is CASSYSETVYEQYF. The CDR3 coding sequence is TGTGCCAGCAGTTACTCAGAGACAGTCTACGAGCAGTACTTC.

This rearrangement joins TRBV20-1 to TRBJ1-1, with D possibly TRBD1 on 5 matching bases. Germline V gives CDR1 DFQATT, CDR2 SNEGSKA (reference sequence). CDR3 length: 10 residues. The ends were cut back, 8 bases at V and 5 bases at J, with 9 bases in the middle. This chain's CDR3 is CSTGRTEAFF. DNA of the CDR3: TGCAGTACAGGAAGGACTGAAGCTTTCTTT.

This chain connects TRBV30 to TRBJ2-6; D is ambiguous. There are 17 residues in the CDR3. In germline, CDR1 is GTSNPN, CDR2 SVGIG (reference sequence). Trimming removed 3 bases at V and 0 bases at J, with 15 bases between. The CDR3 reads CAWRNRFNFSGANVLTF. The CDR3 nucleotides are TGTGCCTGGAGGAACAGATTTAACTTCTCTGGGGCCAACGTCCTGACTTTC.

The chain recombines TRBV5-6 with TRBJ1-5; 9 bases map to TRBD1. There are 15 residues in the CDR3. CDR1 and CDR2 from the germline V gene are SGHDT and YYEEEE. J lost 5 bases, V lost 0 bases, and 3 bases had no gene match. Written as DNA, the CDR3 is TGTGCCAGCAGCTTGGGGGACAGGGTGGATCAGCCCCAGCATTTT. This encodes CASSLGDRVDQPQHF.

CDR3 in amino acids: CASSPTGTGVANTIYF. The CDR3 region has the DNA TGCGCCAGCAGCCCAACCGGGACAGGGGTTGCTAACACCATATATTTT. The genes are TRBV5-1 and TRBJ1-3; 10 bases line up with TRBD1. The CDR3 spans 16 residues. Germline trimming cut 4 bases from V and 7 bases from J; bases unmatched to any gene: 11. Germline-derived CDR1 and CDR2 are SGHRS and YFSETQ.

The V call is TRBV11-1, the J call TRBJ2-3, with D perhaps TRBD2 (7 bases). The CDR3 is 16 amino acids. Germline values: CDR1 SGHAT, CDR2 FQDESV (reference sequence). V lost 7 bases and J lost 4, with 21 bases in between. The CDR3 nucleotides read TGTGCCAGCACCAAAATAGGGTGGGGGGGCCCAGATACGCAGTATTTT. Protein product: CASTKIGWGGPDTQYF.

The rearrangement uses TRBV5-4 and TRBJ2-5; TRBD2 matches 8 bases. Germline CDR1 and CDR2: SGHNT and YYREEE (reference sequence). The trim removed 5 bases at V and 4 bases at J, leaving 10 bases unmatched. The CDR3 runs to 15 residues. The CDR3 spells CASRPGLAPPETQYF. The CDR3 DNA is TGTGCCAGCAGACCCGGACTAGCCCCTCCAGAGACCCAGTACTTC.

This chain connects TRBV27 to TRBJ2-3; TRBD1 is a possible D gene (6 bases). CDR1 and CDR2 (germline): MNHEY, SMNVEV (reference sequence). The CDR3 length is 19 residues. Between the trimmed V and J ends, which lost 2 bases and 5 bases, there was a span of 26 bases. CDR3 amino acids: CASSLGQTQGSRFIDTQYF. The DNA for the CDR3 is TGTGCCAGCAGTTTAGGCCAGACACAGGGTTCCCGGTTCATAGATACGCAGTATTTT.

The rearrangement joins TRBV9 to TRBJ2-1, with 8 bases identical to TRBD2. Per the germline V gene, CDR1 is SGDLS and CDR2 is YYNGEE. The V segment lost 4 bases and the J segment 4 bases; nucleotides outside the gene matches: 7. The CDR3 runs to 15 residues. The CDR3 spells CASSSGGAGYNEQFF. The CDR3 DNA reads TGTGCCAGCAGCTCCGGGGGGGCGGGGTACAATGAGCAGTTCTTC. The whole variable domain, remainder taken from reference TRBV9 and TRBJ2-1, is DSGVTQTPKHLITATGQRVTLRCSPRSGDLSVYWYQQSLDQGLQFLIQYYNGEERAKGNILERFSAQQFPDLHSELNLSSLELGDSALYFCASSSGGAGYNEQFFGPGTRLTVL.

This sequence joins TRBV5-5 and TRBJ2-3, with TRBD1 as a possible D gene (5 bases). The length of the CDR3 is 15 residues. Germline V gene data show CDR1 as SGHKS and CDR2 as YYEKEE (reference sequence). The germline V and J ends were trimmed by 1 base and 0 bases, with 9 bases remaining between them. The CDR3 DNA follows: TGTGCCAGCAGCTTGTACGCAGGGAGCACAGATACGCAGTATTTT. It encodes CASSLYAGSTDTQYF.

The CDR3 coding sequence is TGTGCCAGCAGTTGGGCAGCCCATTCACCCCTCCACTTT. Translation gives CASSWAAHSPLHF. The gene calls are TRBV25-1 and TRBJ1-6; D uncertain. Trimming shortened V by 5 bases and J by 8 bases, and 10 bases separated the two germline ends. The CDR3 spans 13 residues. Per the germline V gene, CDR1 is MGHDK and CDR2 is SYGVNS.

This chain links TRBV6-5 with TRBJ1-5; maybe TRBD1 (5 bases). Germline loops: CDR1 MNHEY, CDR2 SVGAGI. The CDR3 spans 15 residues. The ends were cut back, 0 bases at V and 1 base at J, with 7 bases in the middle. The CDR3 DNA reads as TGTGCCAGCAGTTACTCCGCAGGGAGCAATCAGCCCCAGCATTTT. Translated: CASSYSAGSNQPQHF.

This rearrangement joins TRBV29-1 to TRBJ1-1, with TRBD1 as a possible D gene (5 bases). The V gene's germline CDR1 is SQVTM and CDR2 ANQGSEA. V lost 1 base to trimming and J lost 1 base, with 10 bases between them. The CDR3 runs 14 residues. This chain's CDR3 is CSVEGGPRNTEAFF. In DNA, the CDR3 is TGCAGCGTTGAAGGGGGCCCACGGAACACTGAAGCTTTCTTT.

This chain links TRBV12-5 with TRBJ1-1; D may be TRBD1 (5 bases). V was clipped by 1 base and J by 10 bases, with 16 bases between them. CDR1 LGHNT and CDR2 FRNRAP come from the germline V gene. This CDR3 is built from 14 residues. CDR3 nucleotides: TGTGCTAGTGGTTTGGGAAACGGCAGGGTCTCAGCTTTCTTT. The encoded protein is CASGLGNGRVSAFF.

Here the CDR3 DNA reads TGTGCCAGCAGCTTGGGGCGGGACTTTTCATACACAGATACGCAGTATTTT. The encoded protein is CASSLGRDFSYTDTQYF. The J gene is TRBJ2-3, the V gene TRBV5-4; perhaps TRBD2 as D (6 bases). V was clipped by 0 bases and J by 2 bases, with 16 bases between them. The V gene's germline CDR1 is SGHNT and CDR2 YYREEE (reference sequence). The CDR3 runs to 17 residues.

The chain couples TRBV2 to TRBJ2-5, with TRBD2 matching 11 bases. The V segment lost 5 bases and the J segment 7 bases; nucleotides outside the gene matches: 15. Germline V gene data show CDR1 as SNHLY and CDR2 as FYNNEI. The CDR3 consists of 17 residues. The CDR3 nucleotides read TGTGCCAGCAGTCAGGGGGGCCCTAGCGGGGGGCTCACGACCCAGTACTTC. This sequence encodes CASSQGGPSGGLTTQYF.